This T cell receptor beta chain was recorded in a study of radiation and T cells in renal cell carcinoma. As for this clone: What it binds is not known.

Only in-frame clones appear in the TCRdb table, and some are missing; sequencing was by immunoSEQ multiplex PCR. The data contain around 140,000 clones, approximately 90% of them singletons. General study points: In blood, top tumor clones expanded by 2 weeks, shrinking by 4.

Time point described: baseline pretreatment blood. Treatment: 15 Gy SBRT to primary tumor, nephrectomy 4 weeks later. Serial blood draws occurred at baseline and 2 and 4 weeks post-SBRT. Clear cell pathology was present in this patient's renal cell carcinoma. J was trimmed by 8 bases and V by 2 bases; bases with no gene match: 8. There are 14 residues in the CDR3. Germline V gives CDR1 LNHDA, CDR2 SQIVND (reference sequence). The sequences come from blood, collected from a patient whose treatment included radiotherapy and nephrectomy. The genes are TRBV19 and TRBJ1-2; 7 nucleotides line up with TRBD1. The receptor was isolated from a woman in her seventies with renal cell carcinoma. The CDR3 DNA sequence: TGTGCCAGTAGTATACGCCGGGACAGCCTGGGCTACACCTTC. It encodes CASSIRRDSLGYTF.